These 18 T cell receptor beta chains originate from one sample sequenced in a study of human T cells and chemical hapten exposure. TCRdb redid the calling of the RACE reads with MiXCR, one entry per CDR3 protein. The table lists tens of thousands of distinct CDR3 sequences, more than 8.5% of them singletons. As for time point: patch test 2, 6 weeks after DPC sensitization. Treatment specified: therapeutic diphenylcyclopropenone sensitization with weekly scalp DPC. Specimen: whole blood, collected in connection with sensitization to the hapten diphenylcyclopropenone (DPC). Receptors were obtained from a woman between 25 and 40 years old with alopecia areata. Some clones in this sample may be carry-over from other donors' samples.

This clonotype occurred many times. This chain connects TRBV6-2 or TRBV6-3 to TRBJ1-5, with a weak D call TRBD1 (6 bases). The CDR3 contains 14 residues. Germline CDR1 reads MNHEY; CDR2 reads SVGEGT. Deletions cut 4 bases from V and 7 bases from J, with 14 bases between. Here the CDR3 reads CASSFEGQGQPQHF. The CDR3 region has the DNA TGTGCCAGCAGTTTTGAAGGGCAGGGGCAGCCCCAGCATTTT.

The sample holds many counts of this clonotype. CDR3 region: CASSRGQGNNSPLHF. The CDR3 DNA reads TGTGCCAGCAGCCGAGGACAGGGGAATAATTCACCCCTCCACTTT. The genes are TRBV3-1 and TRBJ1-6; 9 bases agree with TRBD1. CDR1 and CDR2 from the germline V gene are LGHDT and YNNKEL (reference sequence). The V and J ends lost 4 bases and 5 bases, in that order; junction bases with no gene match: 3. The CDR3 extends over 15 amino acids.

This clonotype was recorded at least ten times. V usage is TRBV11-3 and J usage is TRBJ2-2; a possible D gene is TRBD2 (6 bases). V was pared by 6 bases and J by 1 base, with 15 bases between. Germline assignment: CDR1 SGHNT and CDR2 YENEEA. The CDR3 length is 16 residues. This CDR3 reads CASSPRRGGNTGELFF. The DNA for the CDR3 is TGTGCCAGCAGTCCCCGGAGGGGCGGGAACACCGGGGAGCTGTTTTTT.

The chain has TRBV6-2 or TRBV6-3 and TRBJ2-3; D perhaps matches TRBD1 (6 bases). Looked up from germline, CDR1 is MNHEY and CDR2 is SVGEGT. The CDR3 covers 15 residues. Trimming stripped 2 bases from V and 3 bases from J, with 12 bases between. The CDR3 region is CASSYDGQGTDTQYF. The CDR3 DNA sequence: TGTGCCAGCAGTTACGATGGGCAGGGGACAGATACGCAGTATTTT.

This clonotype has at least ten counts. This chain uses TRBV7-9 with TRBJ1-6; 9 bases line up with TRBD1. CDR1 SEHNR and CDR2 FQNEAQ come from the germline V gene (reference sequence). The V and J ends lost 5 bases and 7 bases, in that order; junction bases with no gene match: 6. This CDR3 is 15 amino acids long. The CDR3 region has the DNA TGTGCCAGCAGCCTTCAGGGACAGGGCAATTCACCCCTCCACTTT. This translates into CASSLQGQGNSPLHF. The full variable domain, in which reference TRBV7-9 and TRBJ1-6 provide the parts outside the CDR3, is DTGVSQNPRHKITKRGQNVTFRCDPISEHNRLYWYRQTLGQGPEFLTYFQNEAQLEKSRLLSDRFSAERPKGSFSTLEIQRTEQGDSAMYLCASSLQGQGNSPLHFGNGTRLTVT.

The sample holds a few counts of this clonotype. The genes are TRBV7-2 and TRBJ2-5; 14 bases are a match to TRBD2. The germline CDR1 and CDR2 sequences are SGHTA and FQGNSA. This CDR3 region has 20 residues. J was trimmed by 2 bases and V by 5 bases; bases with no gene match: 16. The CDR3 sequence is CASSPPLTGLAGDPQETQYF. The CDR3 coding sequence is TGTGCCAGCAGCCCCCCCTTAACGGGACTAGCGGGAGACCCTCAAGAGACCCAGTACTTC. The full variable domain, its missing parts supplied by reference TRBV7-2 and TRBJ2-5, is GAGVSQSPSNKVTEKGKDVELRCDPISGHTALYWYRQSLGQGLEFLIYFQGNSAPDKSGLPSDRFSAERTGGSVSTLTIQRTQQEDSAVYLCASSPPLTGLAGDPQETQYFGPGTRLLVL.

This clonotype has at least ten counts. The CDR3 region is CASSPQTHEQFF. As DNA, the CDR3 is TGTGCCAGCAGCCCTCAAACCCATGAGCAGTTCTTC. The chain joins TRBV6-2 or TRBV6-3 to TRBJ2-1; D remains ambiguous. V was cut by 6 bases and J by 8 bases, with 11 bases left in between. The CDR3 is 12 residues long. Germline-derived CDR1 and CDR2 are MNHEY and SVGEGT.

This clonotype turned up a few times. The chain carries TRBV20-1 and TRBJ1-3; D is unclear. The V gene lost 1 base and the J gene lost 6 bases, with 4 bases spanning the gap. Germline assignment: CDR1 DFQATT and CDR2 SNEGSKA (reference sequence). The CDR3 totals 11 residues. The CDR3 here is CSARGANTIYF. The CDR3 DNA is TGCAGTGCTAGAGGAGCAAACACCATATATTTT.

This clonotype was observed a handful of times. The V gene is TRBV7-2, the J gene TRBJ2-6; D not certain. CDR1 is SGHTA and CDR2 is FQGNSA in the germline V gene. The CDR3 loop spans 15 amino acids. With 4 bases removed from V and 0 bases from J, the gap between germline ends came to 7 bases. CDR3: CASSYQVSGANVLTF. CDR3 coding DNA: TGTGCCAGCAGCTATCAGGTCTCTGGGGCCAACGTCCTGACTTTC.

This clonotype was found a few times. This sequence joins TRBV11-2 and TRBJ2-5, with D perhaps matching TRBD1 (7 bases). Trimming took off 3 bases at V and 5 bases at J, with 22 bases between the two ends. Per germline, CDR1 SGHAT and CDR2 FQNNGV. The CDR3 spans 17 residues. CDR3 nucleotide sequence: TGTGCCAGCAGCTTGCTCCCACCGGGGGCAGGGGGGGAGACCCAGTACTTC. Protein sequence: CASSLLPPGAGGETQYF.

This clonotype appeared a few times. The chain has TRBV3-1 and TRBJ1-2, with D hard to call. The CDR3 totals 11 residues. CDR1 is LGHDT, CDR2 YNNKEL, per germline (reference sequence). V gave up 5 bases and J gave up 3 bases, with 4 bases separating them. CDR3 residues: CASSWDYGYTF. In nucleotides, the CDR3 is TGTGCCAGCAGCTGGGACTATGGCTACACCTTC. The variable domain in full, completed from reference TRBV3-1 and TRBJ1-2, reads DTAVSQTPKYLVTQMGNDKSIKCEQNLGHDTMYWYKQDSKKFLKIMFSYNNKELIINETVPNRFSPKSPDKAHLNLHINSLELGDSAVYFCASSWDYGYTFGSGTRLTVV.

This clonotype was picked up many times. The chain carries TRBV30 and TRBJ1-4, with D perhaps matching TRBD1 (6 bases). V was pared by 3 bases and J by 11 bases, with 13 bases between. Per the germline V gene, CDR1 is GTSNPN and CDR2 is SVGIG (reference sequence). The CDR3 is 12 amino acids. The CDR3 DNA sequence: TGTGCCTGGAGACAGGGTCCCACGAAACTGTTTTTT. Amino acids: CAWRQGPTKLFF.

The chain couples TRBV20-1 to TRBJ2-1, with TRBD1 identical over 7 bases. The V gene end was trimmed by 1 base and the J gene end by 4 bases; junction bases not matched to a gene: 7. CDR1 is DFQATT, CDR2 SNEGSKA, per germline (reference sequence). The CDR3 totals 15 residues. The CDR3 spells CSARAPGQTYNEQFF. As DNA, the CDR3 is TGCAGTGCTAGAGCGCCGGGACAGACATACAATGAGCAGTTCTTC.

In this sample, this clonotype turned up many times. The chain is built from TRBV20-1 and TRBJ2-1; D uncertain. The CDR3 consists of 13 residues. CDR1 DFQATT and CDR2 SNEGSKA come from the germline V gene (reference sequence). The V end lost 6 bases, the J end lost 6 bases, and 15 bases lay between the germline ends. CDR3 protein: CSAVVGLGNEQFF. The DNA for the CDR3 is TGCAGTGCCGTGGTGGGGTTGGGCAATGAGCAGTTCTTC.

V is TRBV29-1 and J is TRBJ2-5; no reliable D call. The germline V gene has CDR1 SQVTM and CDR2 ANQGSEA. CDR3 length: 12 amino acids. The V end was cut by 5 bases, the J end by 0 bases, with 7 bases between. The CDR3 is CSVTAHQETQYF. CDR3 sequence (DNA): TGCAGCGTTACAGCGCACCAAGAGACCCAGTACTTC.

The table lists this clonotype with many counts. This chain connects TRBV12-3 or TRBV12-4 to TRBJ2-3; D may be TRBD2 (6 bases). CDR3 length: 16 amino acids. V was cut by 7 bases and J by 2 bases, with 19 bases left in between. Written as DNA, the CDR3 is TGTGCCAGCACCCCATGGGGGGATTGGGTCACAGATACGCAGTATTTT. It codes for CASTPWGDWVTDTQYF.

The table lists this clonotype with many counts. This rearrangement joins TRBV28 to TRBJ2-7, with D perhaps TRBD1 (6 bases). This CDR3 contains 12 residues. Trimming shortened V by 10 bases and J by 2 bases, and 12 bases separated the two germline ends. From germline, CDR1 is MDHEN and CDR2 SYDVKM. The DNA for the CDR3 is TGTGCCACCAGGGGTAGCGCCTACGAGCAGTACTTC. Translating it yields CATRGSAYEQYF. The full variable domain, completed using reference TRBV28 and TRBJ2-7, is DVKVTQSSRYLVKRTGEKVFLECVQDMDHENMFWYRQDPGLGLRLIYFSYDVKMKEKGDIPEGYSVSREKKERFSLILESASTNQTSMYLCATRGSAYEQYFGPGTRLTVT.

This clonotype was picked up many times. The CDR3 loop reads CSVEAQKNYGYTF. The DNA of the CDR3 is TGCAGCGTTGAGGCGCAGAAGAACTATGGCTACACCTTC. This chain connects TRBV29-1 to TRBJ1-2; D is unclear. Per germline, CDR1 SQVTM and CDR2 ANQGSEA. Trimming removed 3 bases from V and 2 bases from J, with 10 bases in between. The CDR3 totals 13 residues. The full variable domain, rest sourced from reference TRBV29-1 and TRBJ1-2, is SAVISQKPSRDICQRGTSLTIQCQVDSQVTMMFWYRQQPGQSLTLIATANQGSEATYESGFVIDKFPISRPNLTFSTLTVSNMSPEDSSIYLCSVEAQKNYGYTFGSGTRLTVV.